This T cell receptor (beta chain) appears in the sequencing data of a study of cytomegalovirus exposure and HLA in healthy donors. Broader study findings: 150 to 200 TCR beta chains were listed as cytomegalovirus-associated. Later analysis suggested most CMV-associated TCR beta chains were HLA-restricted.

Primers for the PCR totalled 60 Vbeta and 13 Jbeta. Repertoires were generated with immunoSEQ multiplex PCR, while TCRdb's copy carries only in-frame clones and drops some. The sample includes around 150,000 clones, 75% to 85% seen only once; the top ten take 1.3% to 1.5%. The CDR3 loop spans 15 amino acids. Per germline, CDR1 SGHRS and CDR2 YFSETQ. J lost 4 bases, V lost 5 bases, and 11 bases had no gene match. A word on this clone: Its antigen is unidentified.

The TCR originated in a middle-aged woman in good health and CMV-seronegative. The gene calls are TRBV5-1 and TRBJ1-2; TRBD1 matches 7 bases. The sequenced material came from PBMCs. The CDR3 nucleotides are TGCGCCAGCAGATGGTCCCAGGGGGACTTCTATGGCTACACCTTC. It is translated as CASRWSQGDFYGYTF.